This T cell receptor (beta chain) originates from a study of shared clonotypes between healthy human individuals. Study conclusions and caveats: Generation probabilities of non-shared clonotypes were lower (relative to those shared by all four donors). Read depth was anticipated to influence clonotype sharing among donors.

Germline V gives CDR1 MDHEN, CDR2 SYDVKM. V was pared by 6 bases and J by 0 bases, with 11 bases of the junction left unmatched. The CDR3 loop spans 18 amino acids. Notes on this clone: Its target is unknown.

Methods used by the authors: Filtering differed, since immunoSEQ gave only junction sequences and no quality scores. Libraries were prepared by immunoSEQ multiplex PCR; TCRdb keeps only in-frame clonotypes and omits some of them. V, J and clone size reflect that table, while D and trimming were determined from the DNA. The top ten clones hold roughly 0.83% of a sample with 850,000 to 1,100,000 clones, approximately 80% of them seen once. This clonotype was sampled from a man between 18 and 35 years old in good health. Some clones in this sample may be carry-over from other donors' samples. The chain is built from TRBV28 and TRBJ2-6; the match to TRBD1 covers 7 bases. Sequencing was carried out using memory CD4+ T cells from PBMCs. The subset denotes: CD45RA-negative fraction. The CDR3 bases are TGTGCCAGCAGCCTTTTGACAGGGTCCTCCTCTGGGGCCAACGTCCTGACTTTC. Protein: CASSLLTGSSSGANVLTF.